This T cell receptor beta chain was documented in a study of graft-versus-host responses after intestinal transplantation (dated by TCRdb to about 2021). Regarding the study in general: The transplants that recipients got were multivisceral, liver-intestinal, or isolated intestinal. Of the 20 to 25 intestinal transplant recipients enrolled in the cohort, one of whom was a retransplant, a few patients without pretransplant specimens were excluded. A peak of at least 4% donor T cells among recipient peripheral blood mononuclear cells was the definition used for donor T cell macrochimerism. To identify alloreactive clones, pre-transplant mixed lymphocyte reaction products were sequenced and then compared with unstimulated pre-transplant donor and recipient T cells. Anti-thymocyte globulin induction was given to all recipients, followed by maintenance tacrolimus and steroids for about 3 years. Instead of going to the commercial service, samples from a few later patients were sequenced in-house on an Illumina MiSeq and processed with MiXCR. Bulk TCR-beta CDR3 sequencing was used to track graft-versus-host and host-versus-graft alloreactive T cell clones in the graft, circulation and bone marrow after intestinal transplantation. Results and caveats for the whole study, not just this receptor: Early after transplant, peak levels of circulating GvH clones were found to be associated with declines in HvG clones. GvH clones were detected in recipient bone marrow, and some appeared earlier in ileal mucosa or blood, consistent with an intestinal mucosal origin. In the allografts of patients with donor T cell macrochimerism, GvH to HvG T cell clonal ratios were high. The conclusions were limited by the relatively low number and heterogeneity of the intestinal transplant patients.

Receptors were amplified or captured by the immunoSEQ multiplex PCR assay. For most patients, genomic DNA was isolated with the Qiagen DNeasy Blood and Tissue Kit and shipped frozen to Adaptive Biotechnologies for TCR sequencing. High-throughput TCR-beta CDR3 sequencing of genomic DNA from most patients was performed by Adaptive Biotechnologies. In the paper's pipeline: TCR sequencing data were retrieved from Adaptive's ImmunoSEQ software for 15 to 20 patients, whereas a few other patients were processed with MiXCR and VDJtools. CD4 versus CD8 sorting errors were corrected by removing sequences found in both subsets at a frequency ratio below 5:1. Because the origin of CDR3 nucleotide sequences shared between donor and recipient could not be assigned, those sequences were removed. Alloreactive clones required at least 2-fold expansion over unstimulated cells and minimum CFSE-low frequency of 0.002% (template counts) or 0.001% (read counts). A clone was considered mappable if detected in the sequenced pre-transplant spleen, lymph node, or MLR CFSE-low populations of the donor or recipient. The cumulative frequency of alloreactive clones was calculated as a percentage of all sequences, weighted by copy number. TCRdb limited this immuneACCESS table to in-frame rearrangements with V and J called. A share of clones is missing; checked studies link under half to unresolved V genes, and the rest is unexplained. V and J calls and clone size are given by that table; D and trimming were obtained from the DNA. This sample is represented by more than 95,000 clones; about 90% of them were singletons. The ten largest clones take up 0.7% to 0.9% of the sample.

The sample's time point, from its label and the paper: cells obtained before transplantation from donor or recipient. CD3+CD4+ and CD3+CD8+ populations were FACS-sorted from unstimulated pre-transplant donor and recipient cells taken from spleen or lymph nodes. In regard to this clone: Its antigen is still unknown. Per-base quality was not reported, and no clone a single base away is much larger than it.

CDR1 is given as MNHGY and CDR2 as SAAAGT, both from the germline V gene. Relative to germline, V is missing 5 bases and J is missing 9 bases, with 8 bases of the junction outside any gene match. Measured from the cysteine to the phenylalanine, the CDR3 is 15 residues long. Only the CDR3 region is kept as DNA, spanning 45 bases read in frame from base 1. The receptor comes from a human donor who received an intestinal transplant. The source was unstimulated CD4+ T cells sorted from spleen or lymph node cells, collected before intestinal transplant. The sequence joins TRBV6-8 to TRBJ1-6; 9 central nucleotides agree with TRBD1. In nucleotide form, the sequence is TGTGCCAGCAGTGCCTCGGGACAGGGACCTTCACCCCTCCACTTT. Its protein is CASSASGQGPSPLHF.